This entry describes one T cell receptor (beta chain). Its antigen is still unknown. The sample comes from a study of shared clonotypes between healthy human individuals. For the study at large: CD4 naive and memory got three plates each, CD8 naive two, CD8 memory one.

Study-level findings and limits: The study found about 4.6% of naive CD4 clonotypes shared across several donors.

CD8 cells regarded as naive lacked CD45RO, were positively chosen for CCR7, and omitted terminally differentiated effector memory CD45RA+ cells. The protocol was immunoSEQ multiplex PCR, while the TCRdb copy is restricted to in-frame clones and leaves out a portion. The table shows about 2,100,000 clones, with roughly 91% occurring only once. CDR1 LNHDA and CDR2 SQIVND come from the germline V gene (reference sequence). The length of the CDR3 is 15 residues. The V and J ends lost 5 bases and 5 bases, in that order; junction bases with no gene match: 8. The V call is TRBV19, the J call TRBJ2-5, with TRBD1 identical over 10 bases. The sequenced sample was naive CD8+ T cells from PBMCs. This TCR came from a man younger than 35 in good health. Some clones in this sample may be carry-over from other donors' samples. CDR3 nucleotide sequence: TGTGCCAGTAGTTCCCGGGACAGGGGCGGGGAGACCCAGTACTTC. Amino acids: CASSSRDRGGETQYF.